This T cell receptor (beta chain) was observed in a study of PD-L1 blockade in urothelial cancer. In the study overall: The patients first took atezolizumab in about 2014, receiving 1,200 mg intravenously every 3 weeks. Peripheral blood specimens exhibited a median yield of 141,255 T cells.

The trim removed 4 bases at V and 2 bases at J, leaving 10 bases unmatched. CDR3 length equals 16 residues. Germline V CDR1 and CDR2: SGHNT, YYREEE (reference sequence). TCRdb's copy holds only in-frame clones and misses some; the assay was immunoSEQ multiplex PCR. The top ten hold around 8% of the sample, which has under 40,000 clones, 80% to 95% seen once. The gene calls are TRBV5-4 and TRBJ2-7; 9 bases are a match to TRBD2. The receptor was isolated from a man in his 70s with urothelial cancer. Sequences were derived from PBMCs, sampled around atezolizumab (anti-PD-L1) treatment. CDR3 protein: CASSRGLADPPYEQYF. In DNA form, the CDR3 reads TGTGCCAGCAGCCGGGGACTAGCTGACCCCCCCTACGAGCAGTACTTC.